The 26 T cell receptor beta chains presented below share a single source sample, sequenced in a study of T-cell reconstitution after alpha-beta-depleted transplantation in children. Construction of the TCRbeta library involved unique molecular identifiers. TCRdb reprocessed the PCR reads with MiXCR, giving one entry per CDR3 protein. The sample includes over 450,000 distinct CDR3 sequences, 10% to 13% of them seen just once. The source was PBMCs, collected before TCRalphabeta/CD19-depleted stem cell transplant. These receptors were collected from a child aged 2-15 years with inherited bone marrow failure, due to receive a stem cell transplant.

This clonotype has at least ten counts. J is TRBJ2-3 and V is TRBV29-1, with D uncertain. Germline CDR1 and CDR2: SQVTM and ANQGSEA. The ends were cut back, 7 bases at V and 4 bases at J, with 15 bases in the middle. The CDR3 runs to 13 residues. Written as DNA, the CDR3 is TGCAGCGGGGTTCTTTACCGGCCAGATACGCAGTATTTT. Its translation: CSGVLYRPDTQYF.

This clonotype has ten or more counts. The chain couples TRBV4-2 to TRBJ2-7, with 7 nucleotides matching TRBD1. Germline CDR1 reads LGHNA; CDR2 reads YNFKEQ. This CDR3 has 15 amino acids. V dropped 3 bases and J dropped 5; count of bases not matched to a gene: 10. CDR3: CASSHEQGKEDEQYF. The CDR3 DNA reads TGTGCCAGCAGCCACGAACAGGGGAAGGAGGACGAGCAGTACTTC.

This clonotype was seen many times. J is TRBJ2-3 and V is TRBV4-2, with 7 bases identical to TRBD2. Trimming removed 1 base from V and 5 bases from J; junction bases left unmatched: 12. CDR3 length: 17 residues. From germline, CDR1 is LGHNA and CDR2 YNFKEQ. The CDR3 loop is CASSQGPRDYDRDTQYF. The CDR3 DNA is TGTGCCAGCAGCCAAGGTCCCCGGGACTACGACCGAGATACGCAGTATTTT.

This clonotype was picked up many times. This sequence joins TRBV6-2 or TRBV6-3 and TRBJ2-5, with D perhaps TRBD2 (6 bases). Germline V gene sequence: CDR1 MNHEY, CDR2 SVGEGT. Trimming removed 5 bases from V and 4 bases from J, with 14 bases in between. CDR3 size: 14 residues. CDR3 sequence (DNA): TGTGCCAGCAGTCGAGATTCGGGAGTAGAGACCCAGTACTTC. Amino acid sequence: CASSRDSGVETQYF.

The rearrangement joins TRBV19 to TRBJ1-5, with D hard to call. V was trimmed by 5 bases and J by 5 bases, leaving 4 bases between them. Looked up from germline, CDR1 is LNHDA and CDR2 is SQIVND (reference sequence). The CDR3 is 11 residues long. CDR3 sequence: CASSQDQPQHF. CDR3 nucleotides: TGTGCCAGTAGTCAGGATCAGCCCCAGCATTTT.

In DNA form, the CDR3 reads TGTGCCAGCAGCCCGTGGACAGGGGGCTACACCGGGGAGCTGTTTTTT. This translates into CASSPWTGGYTGELFF. The chain links TRBV9 to TRBJ2-2; 11 bases line up with TRBD1. Germline V CDR1 and CDR2: SGDLS, YYNGEE. The ends lost 4 bases at V and 3 bases at J; junction bases unmatched: 5. The CDR3 totals 16 residues. Full variable domain (remainder filled in from reference TRBV9 and TRBJ2-2): DSGVTQTPKHLITATGQRVTLRCSPRSGDLSVYWYQQSLDQGLQFLIQYYNGEERAKGNILERFSAQQFPDLHSELNLSSLELGDSALYFCASSPWTGGYTGELFFGEGSRLTVL.

This clonotype was counted ten times or more. This sequence joins TRBV6-5 and TRBJ2-2; 8 nucleotides agree with TRBD2. The germline gives CDR1 MNHEY, CDR2 SVGAGI. The CDR3 extends over 16 amino acids. With 5 bases clipped from V and 1 base from J, the junction kept 6 bases outside the gene matches. CDR3 coding DNA: TGTGCCAGCAGTCCAGTAGCGGGATGGAACACCGGGGAGCTGTTTTTT. Translating it yields CASSPVAGWNTGELFF.

The CDR3 bases are TGTGCCAGCTGCTTGGGGCCCAGAACGGACAGCCGCACAGATACGCAGTATTTT. Translated: CASCLGPRTDSRTDTQYF. The J gene is TRBJ2-3, the V gene TRBV2; D might be TRBD1 (6 bases). V gave up 8 bases and J gave up 1 base, with 25 bases separating them. This CDR3 has 18 residues. CDR1 SNHLY and CDR2 FYNNEI come from the germline V gene. Full variable domain (rest looked up from reference TRBV2 and TRBJ2-3): EPEVTQTPSHQVTQMGQEVILRCVPISNHLYFYWYRQILGQKVEFLVSFYNNEISEKSEIFDDQFSVERPDGSNFTLKIRSTKLEDSAMYFCASCLGPRTDSRTDTQYFGPGTRLTVL.

This clonotype was observed a few times. CDR3 DNA: TGCAGTGCTACCAGACAGGGACTAGCGGGATCAGATACGCAGTATTTT. It codes for CSATRQGLAGSDTQYF. The gene calls are TRBV20-1 and TRBJ2-3, with 13 bases fitting TRBD2. CDR1 and CDR2 from the germline V gene are DFQATT and SNEGSKA (reference sequence). Losses at the gene ends were 4 bases for V and 4 bases for J; bases not matched to a gene: 8. CDR3 size: 16 residues.

The chain couples TRBV29-1 to TRBJ2-1; 7 positions agree with TRBD2. Germline trimming cut 5 bases from V and 0 bases from J; bases unmatched to any gene: 7. The germline CDR1 and CDR2 sequences are SQVTM and ANQGSEA. The CDR3 has 15 amino acids. The CDR3 DNA sequence: TGCAGCGTTTCCGGGACTACCGTCTCCTACAATGAGCAGTTCTTC. This codes for CSVSGTTVSYNEQFF.

This clonotype was observed at least ten times. This rearrangement joins TRBV5-1 to TRBJ2-1, with 11 bases aligning to TRBD2. CDR1 and CDR2 (germline): SGHRS, YFSETQ. J lost 9 bases, V lost 4 bases, and 9 bases had no gene match. This CDR3 is built from 15 residues. The CDR3 DNA sequence: TGCGCCAGCAGCATTTGGACTAGCGGGCATGGTGAGCAGTTCTTC. This sequence encodes CASSIWTSGHGEQFF. Complete variable domain (other parts from reference TRBV5-1 and TRBJ2-1): KAGVTQTPRYLIKTRGQQVTLSCSPISGHRSVSWYQQTPGQGLQFLFEYFSETQRNKGNFPGRFSGRQFSNSRSEMNVSTLELGDSALYLCASSIWTSGHGEQFFGPGTRLTVL.

This sequence joins TRBV20-1 and TRBJ2-1; a weak D match, TRBD2 (5 bases). Trimming left V 5 bases short and J 3 bases short, with 11 bases between. The CDR3 has 13 amino acids. Germline V gene lookup returns CDR1 DFQATT and CDR2 SNEGSKA (reference sequence). The CDR3 sequence is CSAGKLGYNEQFF. In nucleotides, the CDR3 is TGCAGTGCTGGGAAACTAGGCTACAATGAGCAGTTCTTC.

This clonotype was seen many times. The chain uses TRBV5-1 and TRBJ2-1; 7 bases match TRBD2. This CDR3 is built from 16 residues. The V gene's germline CDR1 is SGHRS and CDR2 YFSETQ. J lost 0 bases, V lost 2 bases, and 5 bases had no gene match. The CDR3 coding sequence is TGCGCCAGCAGCTTTACGGGAGGAAGCTCCTACAATGAGCAGTTCTTC. This translates into CASSFTGGSSYNEQFF.

This clonotype was seen ten or more times. The chain uses TRBV7-2 and TRBJ2-2, with 8 bases identical to TRBD1. Germline assignment: CDR1 SGHTA and CDR2 FQGNSA. This CDR3 comprises 14 residues. V dropped 5 bases and J dropped 6; count of bases not matched to a gene: 5. The CDR3 DNA sequence: TGTGCCAGCAGCACAAGGACAGGGTCCGGGGAGCTGTTTTTT. Protein product: CASSTRTGSGELFF.

This clonotype appeared many times. V gene TRBV7-9 combines with J gene TRBJ2-1; 11 nucleotides line up with TRBD2. This CDR3 is built from 16 residues. The germline V gene encodes CDR1 SEHNR and CDR2 FQNEAQ (reference sequence). V lost 5 bases to trimming and J lost 8 bases; unmatched junction nucleotides: 11. The CDR3 DNA reads as TGTGCCAGCAGCCCCCTCTTTAGCGGGAGGGCCTATGAGCAGTTCTTC. The encoded protein is CASSPLFSGRAYEQFF. Full variable domain (outside the CDR3, taken from reference TRBV7-9 and TRBJ2-1): DTGVSQNPRHKITKRGQNVTFRCDPISEHNRLYWYRQTLGQGPEFLTYFQNEAQLEKSRLLSDRFSAERPKGSFSTLEIQRTEQGDSAMYLCASSPLFSGRAYEQFFGPGTRLTVL.

The chain links TRBV27 to TRBJ2-3; 7 bases match TRBD2. Losses at the gene ends were 6 bases for V and 0 bases for J; bases not matched to a gene: 6. Germline loops: CDR1 MNHEY, CDR2 SMNVEV (reference sequence). The CDR3 sequence is 15 residues long. The CDR3 bases are TGTGCCAGCAGCCCCGGGAGGATAAGCACAGATACGCAGTATTTT. This translates into CASSPGRISTDTQYF.

The rearrangement links TRBV12-3 or TRBV12-4 to TRBJ2-1; D call uncertain. The CDR3 is 13 amino acids. Trimming took off 3 bases at V and 9 bases at J, with 12 bases between the two ends. The chain's CDR3 is CASSFLGSGEQFF. The CDR3 DNA follows: TGTGCCAGCAGTTTTTTAGGATCCGGTGAGCAGTTCTTC.

The chain combines TRBV10-3 with TRBJ2-5; D possibly corresponds to TRBD2 (6 bases). Germline V CDR1 and CDR2: ENHRY, SYGVKD. CDR3 size: 13 residues. Trimming shortened V by 8 bases and J by 5 bases, and 15 bases separated the two germline ends. CDR3 in amino acids: CAIGPGAGETQYF. Written as DNA, the CDR3 is TGTGCCATCGGCCCGGGAGCCGGTGAGACCCAGTACTTC.

This clonotype has just a few counts. DNA of the CDR3: TGTGCCAGCAGCCCCCGGGACACTGGAATACCAGTTAACGAGCAGTACTTC. This translates into CASSPRDTGIPVNEQYF. The chain joins TRBV7-9 to TRBJ2-7; D may be TRBD1 (6 bases). From germline, CDR1 is SEHNR and CDR2 FQNEAQ (reference sequence). Trimming removed 5 bases from V and 5 bases from J, with 25 bases in between. The CDR3 spans 17 residues.

In this sample, this clonotype turned up a few times. The chain has TRBV27 and TRBJ2-1; a possible D gene is TRBD2 (6 bases). This CDR3 contains 11 residues. From germline, CDR1 is MNHEY and CDR2 SMNVEV (reference sequence). CDR3 coding DNA: TGTGCGCGGGAAGACGACAATGAGCAGTTCTTC. Amino acids: CAREDDNEQFF.

This clonotype was counted many times. An end of the junction does not agree with germline; a read error may underlie this. V gene TRBV29-1 combines with J gene TRBJ2-3; 11 bases map to TRBD2. The CDR3 consists of 18 residues. The V gene's germline CDR1 is SQVTM and CDR2 ANQGSEA. Here the CDR3 DNA reads TGCAGCGTTGCGGACTCCTTAGCGGGAGGGCCACCCACATATACGCAGTATTTT. Translation gives CSVADSLAGGPPTYTQYF.

This clonotype was seen many times. This chain links TRBV28 with TRBJ2-2; D unresolved. Germline V gene data show CDR1 as MDHEN and CDR2 as SYDVKM. V was clipped by 6 bases and J by 1 base, with 12 bases between them. The CDR3 spans 15 residues. The CDR3 region is CASSPALGNTGELFF. The CDR3 nucleotides read TGTGCCAGCAGCCCTGCCCTAGGGAACACCGGGGAGCTGTTTTTT.

This clonotype was counted ten times or more. J is TRBJ2-7 and V is TRBV4-3; 10 bases match TRBD2. V trimming: 0 bases; J trimming: 5 bases; junction bases outside the gene matches: 4. The germline V gene has CDR1 LGHNA and CDR2 YSLEER. This CDR3 comprises 15 residues. CDR3 bases: TGCGCCAGCAGCCAAGAACCTAGCGGGAGCCACGAGCAGTACTTC. This translates into CASSQEPSGSHEQYF.

This clonotype was counted many times. CDR3 sequence reads: CASSPKLGTGELFF. The CDR3 DNA reads TGCGCCAGCAGCCCGAAATTAGGTACCGGGGAGCTGTTTTTT. The chain carries TRBV4-3 and TRBJ2-2; the D is unclear. Germline assignment: CDR1 LGHNA and CDR2 YSLEER. Trimming removed 4 bases from V and 5 bases from J, with 11 bases in between. This CDR3 region has 14 residues.

The chain uses TRBV27 and TRBJ2-7; 9 nucleotides align to TRBD1. V shed 6 bases and J 6 bases; nucleotides not matched to a gene: 6. This CDR3 is built from 13 residues. Germline V gene data show CDR1 as MNHEY and CDR2 as SMNVEV (reference sequence). The CDR3 nucleotides are TGTGCCAGCAGCCCCGGGACAGGGAGCGAGCAGTACTTC. Protein sequence: CASSPGTGSEQYF.

This clonotype came up many times. The gene calls are TRBV4-1 and TRBJ2-7; D is perhaps TRBD1 (6 bases). In germline, CDR1 is MGHRA, CDR2 YSYEKL. V was clipped by 1 base and J by 6 bases, with 16 bases between them. This CDR3 comprises 15 residues. The CDR3: CASSQAAGEMGEQYF. The DNA for the CDR3 is TGCGCCAGCAGCCAAGCGGCAGGGGAGATGGGCGAGCAGTACTTC.